A selection of T cell receptor beta chains follows, all from one sample in a study of shared clonotypes between healthy human individuals. The data were produced by immunoSEQ multiplex PCR, yet TCRdb's version contains in-frame clones alone and is incomplete. The sample shows around 560,000 clones, roughly 95% of them seen only once. Sequenced material: naive CD8+ T cells sorted from blood. These receptors originate from a woman aged 25 to 39 in good health. Both conserved end residues are part of each CDR3. A D gene is named only where the DNA matches it firmly. Expanded clones get a size class; other rows say once, few or many, or leave the size out.

abundance	j_gene	v_gene	d_gene	CDR3aa	CDR3nt
-	TRBJ2-2	TRBV5-1	-	CASSLAAGRTGELFF	TGCGCCAGCAGCTTGGCCGCTGGTCGGACCGGGGAGCTGTTTTTT
-	TRBJ2-3	TRBV6-6	-	CASSPPIAASTDTQYF	TGTGCCAGCAGTCCCCCAATAGCGGCTAGCACAGATACGCAGTATTTT
once	TRBJ1-5	TRBV15	TRBD1	CATSRPGTAVQPQHF	TGTGCCACCAGCAGACCCGGGACAGCTGTTCAGCCCCAGCATTTT
-	TRBJ2-1	TRBV5-6	-	CASSLGLVVNEQFF	TGTGCCAGCAGCTTGGGGTTAGTAGTAAATGAGCAGTTCTTC
-	TRBJ1-1	TRBV25-1	-	CASSEQINTEAFF	TGTGCCAGCAGTGAACAGATAAACACTGAAGCTTTCTTT
once	TRBJ2-7	TRBV13	TRBD2	CASSFQSGRSYEQYF	TGTGCCAGCAGCTTCCAAAGCGGGAGGTCCTACGAGCAGTACTTC
-	TRBJ1-2	TRBV4-2	-	CASSYKLAVSNYGYTF	TGTGCCAGCAGCTACAAGCTGGCAGTAAGTAACTATGGCTACACCTTC
once	TRBJ2-1	TRBV9	-	CASSVSRFYNEQFF	TGTGCCAGCAGCGTTTCCAGGTTCTACAATGAGCAGTTCTTC
-	TRBJ2-1	TRBV28	-	CASSRMHNEQFF	TGTGCCAGCAGTAGGATGCACAATGAGCAGTTCTTC
-	TRBJ2-7	TRBV27	-	CASSLFEASEQYF	TGTGCCAGCAGTTTATTTGAAGCTTCCGAGCAGTACTTC
once	TRBJ2-7	TRBV7-9	-	CASTSPSTGKDYEQYF	TGTGCCAGCACCTCTCCAAGCACAGGGAAAGACTACGAGCAGTACTTC
-	TRBJ2-3	TRBV5-1	-	CASSLAGGTDTQYF	TGCGCCAGCAGCTTGGCGGGGGGCACAGATACGCAGTATTTT
-	TRBJ1-2	TRBV4-1	-	CASISANYGYTF	TGCGCCAGCATTAGCGCTAACTATGGCTACACCTTC
-	TRBJ2-7	TRBV6-5	-	CASSYGAGFYEQYF	TGTGCCAGCAGTTACGGGGCAGGGTTCTACGAGCAGTACTTC
-	TRBJ2-2	TRBV27	TRBD1	CASRTGVGELFF	TGTGCCAGCAGGACAGGGGTGGGAGAGCTGTTTTTT
-	TRBJ2-7	TRBV21-1	-	CASSPRGPLAGEVYEQYF	TGTGCCAGCAGCCCCCGGGGGCCCCTAGCGGGAGAGGTTTACGAGCAGTACTTC
once	TRBJ1-3	TRBV29-1	-	CSVIDTLSGNTIYF	TGCAGCGTCATAGACACGCTTTCTGGAAACACCATATATTTT
-	TRBJ2-7	TRBV5-5	-	CASSNKATLARTYEQYF	TGTGCCAGCAGCAACAAAGCAACTCTAGCGAGAACCTACGAGCAGTACTTC
once	TRBJ1-2	TRBV9	-	CASSGRSAELNYGYTF	TGTGCCAGCTCGGGACGGTCAGCAGAGTTAAACTATGGCTACACCTTC
-	TRBJ2-7	TRBV2	-	CASSQVTENEQYF	TGTGCCAGCAGTCAGGTGACAGAAAACGAGCAGTACTTC
-	TRBJ1-1	TRBV28	-	CASSFNPVMSEAFF	TGTGCCAGCAGTTTTAACCCAGTGATGTCTGAAGCTTTCTTT
-	TRBJ2-1	TRBV27	TRBD2	CASSTSRGGAFISYNEQFF	TGTGCCAGCAGTACCTCCCGGGGGGGCGCATTCATTTCCTACAATGAGCAGTTCTTC
once	TRBJ1-2	TRBV27	-	CASMPGGGYGYTF	TGTGCCAGCATGCCTGGGGGTGGCTACGGCTACACCTTC
-	TRBJ1-1	TRBV13	TRBD1	CASSSNRGGNTEAFF	TGTGCCAGCAGCTCTAACAGGGGCGGGAACACTGAAGCTTTCTTT
-	TRBJ2-1	TRBV13	TRBD2	CASSITSGWSYNEQFF	TGTGCCAGCAGCATTACTAGCGGCTGGTCCTACAATGAGCAGTTCTTC
-	TRBJ2-4	TRBV5-4	-	CASSNELATNIQYF	TGTGCCAGCAGCAACGAACTAGCAACAAACATTCAGTACTTC
-	TRBJ2-7	TRBV7-6	TRBD2	CASSLGAGGLGSSYEQYF	TGTGCCAGCAGCTTAGGAGCGGGAGGGCTTGGGTCGTCCTACGAGCAGTACTTC
-	TRBJ2-2	TRBV7-6	-	CASSLTWDSNTGELFF	TGTGCCAGCAGCTTGACTTGGGATTCGAACACCGGGGAGCTGTTTTTT
once	TRBJ1-5	TRBV19	TRBD1	CASSDRDLGEPQHF	TGTGCCAGTAGTGACAGGGATTTAGGGGAACCCCAGCATTTT
-	TRBJ2-3	TRBV6-5	TRBD1	CASSSDRDDTDTQYF	TGTGCCAGCAGTTCCGACAGGGATGACACAGATACGCAGTATTTT
-	TRBJ1-1	TRBV4-1	TRBD1	CASSLMGTGGSTEAFF	TGCGCCAGCAGCCTGATGGGGACAGGGGGATCGACTGAAGCTTTCTTT
-	TRBJ2-7	TRBV4-1	-	CASSQGDGSTYEQYF	TGCGCCAGCAGCCAAGGGGACGGGAGCACCTACGAGCAGTACTTC
-	TRBJ1-1	TRBV10-3	-	CAISGGRLEAFF	TGTGCCATCAGTGGGGGACGGCTTGAAGCTTTCTTT
-	TRBJ2-1	TRBV2	TRBD2	CASAGGSINEQFF	TGTGCCAGCGCGGGAGGGTCCATCAATGAGCAGTTCTTC
-	TRBJ2-3	TRBV27	TRBD2	CASSSQPLAGGRDTQYF	TGTGCCAGCAGCTCTCAACCGCTAGCGGGGGGGAGAGATACGCAGTATTTT
-	TRBJ2-3	TRBV7-9	-	CASSLAGLADTQYF	TGTGCCAGCAGCTTAGCGGGGCTAGCGGATACGCAGTATTTT
-	TRBJ2-2	TRBV2	-	CASSAGGVGLSTGELFF	TGTGCCAGCAGTGCCGGGGGAGTAGGGTTAAGCACCGGGGAGCTGTTTTTT
-	TRBJ2-7	TRBV28	-	CASSLARGIHEQYF	TGTGCCAGCAGTCTGGCCAGGGGAATTCACGAGCAGTACTTC
-	TRBJ2-7	TRBV7-9	-	CASSLVGHWEQYF	TGTGCCAGCAGCTTAGTAGGACATTGGGAGCAGTACTTC
-	TRBJ1-1	TRBV9	TRBD1	CASSGGQGFTEAFF	TGTGCCAGCAGCGGGGGACAGGGGTTCACTGAAGCTTTCTTT
-	TRBJ2-7	TRBV9	-	CASSAPSSYEQYF	TGTGCCAGCAGCGCCCCTAGCTCCTACGAGCAGTACTTC
once	TRBJ2-7	TRBV5-6	TRBD1	CASSLGQGFEQYF	TGTGCCAGCAGCTTGGGACAGGGGTTCGAGCAGTACTTC